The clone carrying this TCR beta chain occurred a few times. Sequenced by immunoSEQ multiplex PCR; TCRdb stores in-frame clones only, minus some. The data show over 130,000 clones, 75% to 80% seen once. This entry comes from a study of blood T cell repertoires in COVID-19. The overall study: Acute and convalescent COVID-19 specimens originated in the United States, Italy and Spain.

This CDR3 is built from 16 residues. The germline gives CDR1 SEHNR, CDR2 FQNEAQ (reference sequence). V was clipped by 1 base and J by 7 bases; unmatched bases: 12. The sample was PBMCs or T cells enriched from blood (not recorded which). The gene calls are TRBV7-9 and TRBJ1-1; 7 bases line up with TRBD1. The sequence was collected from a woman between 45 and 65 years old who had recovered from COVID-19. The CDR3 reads CASSLGQGTMGGEAFF. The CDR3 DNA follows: TGTGCCAGCAGCTTAGGACAGGGAACCATGGGGGGTGAAGCTTTCTTT.